This paragraph covers one TCR beta chain sequence. The sample belongs to a study of Graves' ophthalmopathy and Graves' hyperthyroidism. Germline-derived CDR1 and CDR2 are SGHRS and YFSETQ. CDR3 size: 15 residues. TCR beta CDR3 regions were amplified from RNA transcripts. First-round RT-PCR employed HTBI primers, with a second-round multiplex PCR after it. TCRdb redid the calling of the multiplex PCR reads with MiXCR, one entry per CDR3 protein. Of about 740,000 distinct CDR3 sequences in the sample, approximately 40% were seen once. V gene TRBV5-1 combines with J gene TRBJ2-7; 10 bases agree with TRBD1. The J call may be incorrect, as the DNA end agrees better with TRBJ2-5. The receptor was isolated from an adult man with Graves' ophthalmopathy. The sequencing input was peripheral blood. The chain's CDR3 is CASSFRQGAGETQYF. The CDR3 region has the DNA TGCGCCAGCAGCTTTAGACAGGGGGCTGGTGAGACCCAGTACTTC.